Shown below are 13 T cell receptor beta chains from a single sample sequenced in a study of T-cell reconstitution after alpha-beta-depleted transplantation in children. A library of TCRbeta sequences, prepared with unique molecular identifiers, was generated. TCRdb processed the PCR reads anew with MiXCR; each CDR3 protein has one entry. The data hold about 900,000 distinct CDR3 sequences, with roughly 31% observed a single time. The specimen was PBMCs, mostly from graft donor cells, collected 360 days after TCRalphabeta/CD19-depleted stem cell transplant. These receptors were taken from a boy under two years old who had a stem cell transplant for SCID, so the T cells may come from the graft donor.

The chain has TRBV7-8 and TRBJ2-7, with TRBD2 as a possible D gene (5 bases). The V gene lost 6 bases and the J gene lost 1 base, with 13 bases spanning the gap. The germline CDR1 and CDR2 sequences are SGHVS and FQNEAQ. This CDR3 has 14 amino acids. CDR3 sequence (DNA): TGTGCCAGCAGGGCCGGGATTCCATCCTACGAGCAGTACTTC. Amino acids: CASRAGIPSYEQYF.

This clonotype was seen more than once but under ten times. This chain connects TRBV12-3 or TRBV12-4 to TRBJ2-2; unclear D gene. V lost 3 bases and J 6 bases, leaving 8 bases between the germline ends. The CDR3 is 13 amino acids. DNA for the CDR3: TGTGCCAGCAGTTTTTCAAGCCCCGGGGAGCTGTTTTTT. It yields the protein CASSFSSPGELFF.

A few counts support this clonotype. The J gene is TRBJ1-2, the V gene TRBV27, with 8 bases aligning to TRBD1. CDR1 and CDR2 from the germline V gene are MNHEY and SMNVEV (reference sequence). The CDR3 length is 13 residues. V gave up 5 bases and J gave up 3 bases; unmatched junction bases: 2. CDR3 protein: CASSAGQDYGYTF. The CDR3, as DNA: TGTGCCAGCAGTGCGGGACAGGACTATGGCTACACCTTC.

This clonotype has only a few counts. V and J are TRBV10-3 and TRBJ2-1, with D possibly being TRBD2 (5 bases). Trimming removed 4 bases at V and 7 bases at J, with 11 bases between. This CDR3 region has 13 residues. CDR1 and CDR2 (germline): ENHRY, SYGVKD. This chain's CDR3 is CAISASWENEQFF. DNA of the CDR3: TGTGCCATCAGTGCTAGCTGGGAAAATGAGCAGTTCTTC.

This clonotype was seen a handful of times. The V and J genes are TRBV29-1 and TRBJ2-5; 11 nucleotides match TRBD2. V lost 6 bases to trimming and J lost 2 bases; unmatched junction nucleotides: 11. CDR1 and CDR2 from the germline V gene are SQVTM and ANQGSEA. The CDR3 spans 16 residues. The CDR3 sequence is CSVLPDRLAGQETQYF. The DNA for the CDR3 is TGCAGCGTCCTCCCTGACAGACTAGCGGGGCAAGAGACCCAGTACTTC. The full variable domain, rest sourced from reference TRBV29-1 and TRBJ2-5, is SAVISQKPSRDICQRGTSLTIQCQVDSQVTMMFWYRQQPGQSLTLIATANQGSEATYESGFVIDKFPISRPNLTFSTLTVSNMSPEDSSIYLCSVLPDRLAGQETQYFGPGTRLLVL.

The chain has TRBV5-1 and TRBJ2-3, with TRBD1 matching over 11 bases. CDR1 and CDR2 (germline): SGHRS, YFSETQ. V lost 4 bases to trimming and J lost 5 bases; unmatched junction nucleotides: 9. This CDR3 is built from 16 residues. The CDR3 DNA reads as TGCGCCAGCAGCCCGGTGGGGACAGGGGGAGAAGATACGCAGTATTTT. Translated: CASSPVGTGGEDTQYF. Variable domain in full (rest from reference TRBV5-1 and TRBJ2-3): KAGVTQTPRYLIKTRGQQVTLSCSPISGHRSVSWYQQTPGQGLQFLFEYFSETQRNKGNFPGRFSGRQFSNSRSEMNVSTLELGDSALYLCASSPVGTGGEDTQYFGPGTRLTVL.

The chain links TRBV11-3 to TRBJ2-1, with TRBD1 matching over 9 bases. The germline V gene encodes CDR1 SGHNT and CDR2 YENEEA. The ends lost 5 bases at V and 6 bases at J; junction bases unmatched: 11. This CDR3 has 16 amino acids. CDR3: CASSPEPGQGRNEQFF. In DNA form, the CDR3 reads TGTGCCAGCAGCCCAGAGCCGGGACAGGGTCGCAATGAGCAGTTCTTC.

V is TRBV7-9 and J is TRBJ2-1; 15 bases fit TRBD2. CDR3 length: 15 amino acids. CDR1 is SEHNR, CDR2 FQNEAQ, per germline (reference sequence). V shed 7 bases, J shed 7 bases, and the junction held 5 bases outside the gene matches. The CDR3 spells CASTAGTSGGNEQFF. The CDR3 DNA follows: TGTGCCAGCACGGCCGGGACTAGCGGGGGGAATGAGCAGTTCTTC.

This chain joins TRBV5-1 and TRBJ2-1; 7 nucleotides match TRBD2. Germline V CDR1 and CDR2: SGHRS, YFSETQ. This CDR3 contains 16 residues. J was trimmed by 5 bases and V by 0 bases; bases with no gene match: 8. CDR3 protein: CASSLAPPSGHNEQFF. The CDR3 nucleotides read TGCGCCAGCAGCTTGGCCCCGCCTAGCGGACACAATGAGCAGTTCTTC.

V is TRBV5-1 and J is TRBJ1-4, with TRBD1 matching 12 bases. CDR3 length: 16 amino acids. Per the germline V gene, CDR1 is SGHRS and CDR2 is YFSETQ. V was clipped by 3 bases and J by 8 bases; unmatched bases: 8. DNA of the CDR3: TGCGCCAGCAGCTCGACCGGGACAGGGGGCCAGGAAAAACTGTTTTTT. It specifies CASSSTGTGGQEKLFF.

This chain connects TRBV29-1 to TRBJ2-1, with 9 bases matching TRBD1. V gave up 6 bases and J gave up 4 bases; unmatched junction bases: 10. The CDR3 length is 15 residues. Germline-derived CDR1 and CDR2 are SQVTM and ANQGSEA. The CDR3 region has the DNA TGCAGCGTCCGCCCAAACAGGGGGCTTTACAATGAGCAGTTCTTC. Its protein product is CSVRPNRGLYNEQFF.

This chain joins TRBV7-8 and TRBJ2-1, with 8 bases matching TRBD2. This CDR3 comprises 16 residues. Germline assignment: CDR1 SGHVS and CDR2 FQNEAQ. V was pared by 4 bases and J by 7 bases, with 12 bases of the junction left unmatched. The CDR3 nucleotides read TGTGCCAGCAGCTCAGAAAGCGGGGGCCTAGGAAATGAGCAGTTCTTC. It encodes CASSSESGGLGNEQFF.

This clonotype was picked up a small number of times. This chain joins TRBV12-5 and TRBJ2-6; D possibly corresponds to TRBD1 (6 bases). The CDR3 loop spans 17 amino acids. CDR1 is LGHNT, CDR2 FRNRAP, per germline. Trimming shortened V by 2 bases and J by 0 bases, and 11 bases separated the two germline ends. The CDR3 sequence is CASGLKAGASGANVLTF. The CDR3 bases are TGTGCTAGTGGTTTGAAAGCAGGGGCCTCTGGGGCCAACGTCCTGACTTTC.